The 28 T cell receptor beta chains below come from one sample, sequenced in a study of T cell responses to AZD1222 COVID-19 vaccine (dated by TCRdb to 2020 to 2023). Library generation was performed with the immunoSEQ multiplex PCR assay. In TCRdb, the immuneACCESS table is reduced to in-frame sequences with V and J assigned. These tables do not hold every clone; where another copy was compared, an unresolved V gene accounts for under half, and the others remain unexplained. This sample is represented by roughly 100,000 clones; roughly 83% of them were singletons. The biggest ten clones account for approximately 15% of the sample. In light of the paper, this sample's time point label describes: about 28 days (+/-7) after the second vaccine dose. Sequencing was performed on peripheral blood, taken 28 days after the second AZD1222 dose. These receptors were collected from an adult who received the AZD1222 COVID-19 vaccine.

V is TRBV5-1 and J is TRBJ2-3, with D perhaps matching TRBD1 (5 bases). Per the germline V gene, CDR1 is SGHRS and CDR2 is YFSETQ. Trimming took off 1 base at V and 1 base at J, with 10 bases between the two ends. The CDR3 runs to 15 residues. The chain's CDR3 is CASSLRGSGTDTQYF. The CDR3 DNA reads as TGCGCCAGCAGCTTGAGGGGATCGGGCACAGATACGCAGTATTTT.

The chain uses TRBV12-3 or TRBV12-4 and TRBJ2-5, with D unresolved. This CDR3 is built from 12 residues. Trimming stripped 2 bases from V and 5 bases from J, with 6 bases between. This CDR3 is CASSLFLETQYF. The CDR3 region has the DNA TGTGCCAGCAGTTTATTTTTGGAGACCCAGTACTTC.

The gene calls are TRBV27 and TRBJ2-2; 12 nucleotides match TRBD1. The CDR3 length is 18 residues. V gave up 10 bases and J gave up 4 bases; unmatched junction bases: 16. The V gene's germline CDR1 is MNHEY and CDR2 SMNVEV (reference sequence). In DNA, the CDR3 is TGTGCCACCTCTCTCCTCGGGACAGGGGGCAGCGGCACCGGGGAGCTGTTTTTT. Protein: CATSLLGTGGSGTGELFF.

The chain links TRBV24-1 to TRBJ2-1; D unresolved. The CDR3 loop spans 12 amino acids. Trimming removed 7 bases from V and 7 bases from J, with 10 bases in between. Germline CDR1 KGHDR, CDR2 SFDVKD. The CDR3 sequence is CATRAVGNEQFF. The CDR3 coding sequence is TGTGCCACCAGAGCAGTTGGAAATGAGCAGTTCTTC.

The rearrangement links TRBV7-2 to TRBJ2-1; 8 positions match TRBD2. V was clipped by 4 bases and J by 0 bases; unmatched bases: 5. The CDR3 totals 16 residues. The germline gives CDR1 SGHTA, CDR2 FQGNSA. CDR3 sequence: CASSSTAGGSYNEQFF. The CDR3 region has the DNA TGTGCCAGCAGCTCCACGGCGGGAGGCTCCTACAATGAGCAGTTCTTC.

J is TRBJ2-3 and V is TRBV5-1; 9 bases align to TRBD2. The ends lost 5 bases at V and 2 bases at J; junction bases unmatched: 3. Germline V gene sequence: CDR1 SGHRS, CDR2 YFSETQ. This CDR3 is built from 14 residues. The CDR3 region has the DNA TGCGCCAGCAGATCTAGCGGGGTCACAGATACGCAGTATTTT. Translated, it gives CASRSSGVTDTQYF.

J is TRBJ1-1 and V is TRBV11-1; D possibly corresponds to TRBD1 (5 bases). The CDR3 loop spans 14 amino acids. Germline CDR1 reads SGHAT; CDR2 reads FQDESV (reference sequence). Trimming removed 1 base at V and 4 bases at J, with 10 bases between. The CDR3 DNA follows: TGTGCCAGCAGCTTAGTTTCAGGGAGCACTGAAGCTTTCTTT. It translates to CASSLVSGSTEAFF.

The DNA of the CDR3 is TGTGCCAGCAGTCCAGGACCAGGAATCACTGAAGCTTTCTTT. Translation gives CASSPGPGITEAFF. This chain connects TRBV7-9 to TRBJ1-1; D is unclear. CDR1 is SEHNR, CDR2 FQNEAQ, per germline (reference sequence). This CDR3 has 14 residues. Trimming removed 6 bases from V and 4 bases from J, with 15 bases in between.

A note on this clone: One junction end disagrees with the germline gene, perhaps due to a read error. The rearrangement uses TRBV3-1 (or the pseudogene TRBV3-2) and TRBJ2-4, with a possible D match to TRBD2 (5 bases). Germline assignment: CDR1 LGHDT and CDR2 YNNKEL (reference sequence). The CDR3 has 15 amino acids. In DNA form, the CDR3 reads TGTGCCAGCAGCCAAGGTCCCGACACACCGGCCGTCGGGGACTTC. It codes for CASSQGPDTPAVGDF.

The V and J genes are TRBV27 and TRBJ1-6; TRBD1 is a possible D gene (6 bases). CDR3 length equals 14 residues. The ends were cut back, 5 bases at V and 9 bases at J, with 14 bases in the middle. In germline, CDR1 is MNHEY, CDR2 SMNVEV (reference sequence). This chain's CDR3 is CASSPEGVGSPLHF. The CDR3 nucleotides read TGTGCCAGCAGTCCTGAGGGGGTAGGTTCACCCCTCCACTTT.

The rearrangement links TRBV6-5 to TRBJ2-7, with D perhaps matching TRBD1 or TRBD2 (5 bases each). CDR1 and CDR2 from the germline V gene are MNHEY and SVGAGI. The V gene lost 0 bases and the J gene lost 2 bases, with 14 bases spanning the gap. The CDR3 is 16 amino acids. The CDR3 DNA reads TGTGCCAGCAGTTACTCTGGGACCGGCTCGCCCTACGAGCAGTACTTC. It codes for CASSYSGTGSPYEQYF.

This chain joins TRBV15 and TRBJ1-5, with TRBD1 matching 8 bases. The V and J ends lost 4 bases and 7 bases, in that order; junction bases with no gene match: 9. Germline V CDR1 and CDR2: LNHNV, YYDKDF (reference sequence). The CDR3 loop spans 15 amino acids. The CDR3 reads CATSKMTGDDQPQHF. The CDR3 DNA is TGTGCCACCAGCAAAATGACAGGGGACGACCAGCCCCAGCATTTT.

This chain connects TRBV2 to TRBJ2-7; tentatively, D is TRBD2 (6 bases). V gave up 8 bases and J gave up 2 bases, with 13 bases separating them. The CDR3 length is 13 residues. Germline V gene lookup returns CDR1 SNHLY and CDR2 FYNNEI. CDR3 DNA sequence: TGTGCCAGCGCCGGGACTGATACCTACGAGCAGTACTTC. Translation: CASAGTDTYEQYF.

The J gene is TRBJ2-7, the V gene TRBV18; TRBD1 might be the D (6 bases). V lost 6 bases and J 2 bases, leaving 14 bases between the germline ends. Germline V gene lookup returns CDR1 KGHSH and CDR2 LQKENI. The CDR3 is 14 amino acids. DNA of the CDR3: TGTGCCAGCTCCCCGGAGCAGGGGCCCTACGAGCAGTACTTC. Protein product: CASSPEQGPYEQYF.

The J gene is TRBJ2-3, the V gene TRBV7-9; possibly TRBD1 for D (5 bases). V gave up 7 bases and J gave up 1 base, with 21 bases separating them. The CDR3 sequence is 17 residues long. CDR1 is SEHNR and CDR2 is FQNEAQ in the germline V gene (reference sequence). The CDR3 loop is CASTRLGARMGTDTQYF. For the CDR3, the DNA is TGTGCCAGCACCCGATTAGGGGCCCGGATGGGCACAGATACGCAGTATTTT.

The rearrangement joins TRBV7-9 to TRBJ1-2, with D perhaps matching TRBD1 (5 bases). CDR3 length: 18 residues. Trimming pared 5 bases from V and 1 base from J, leaving 23 bases between. The V gene's germline CDR1 is SEHNR and CDR2 FQNEAQ (reference sequence). The CDR3 spells CASSPQLKDRFFNYGYTF. In nucleotides, the CDR3 is TGTGCCAGCAGCCCCCAATTAAAAGACAGATTCTTTAACTATGGCTACACCTTC.

This clone was counted between two and nine times. The CDR3 region has the DNA TGTGCCAGCACCAATCGCAGGGGTTCGAATTCACCCCTCCACTTT. It yields the protein CASTNRRGSNSPLHF. V usage is TRBV27 and J usage is TRBJ1-6; the D gene is possibly TRBD1 (6 bases). CDR1 is MNHEY and CDR2 is SMNVEV in the germline V gene (reference sequence). CDR3 length: 15 residues. The germline V and J ends were trimmed by 7 bases and 7 bases, with 17 bases remaining between them.

This clone was seen more than once but under ten times. The chain recombines TRBV29-1 with TRBJ2-1; TRBD2 aligns across 8 bases. Germline lookup yields CDR1 SQVTM and CDR2 ANQGSEA. V shed 6 bases and J 5 bases; nucleotides not matched to a gene: 12. This CDR3 region has 15 residues. The CDR3 is CSVLGGSGAHNEQFF. CDR3 in DNA: TGCAGCGTCCTGGGGGGTAGCGGGGCACACAATGAGCAGTTCTTC.

The rearrangement joins TRBV7-9 to TRBJ2-3; either TRBD1 or TRBD2 may fit D (6 bases each). Germline CDR1 SEHNR, CDR2 FQNEAQ (reference sequence). CDR3 length: 16 amino acids. Trimming left V 4 bases short and J 2 bases short, with 16 bases between. The CDR3 loop is CASSSRGLYSTDTQYF. DNA for the CDR3: TGTGCCAGCAGCTCCCGGGGGCTATATTCCACAGATACGCAGTATTTT.

J is TRBJ1-5 and V is TRBV18, with TRBD1 as a possible D gene (6 bases). Germline V CDR1 and CDR2: KGHSH, LQKENI. The CDR3 has 16 residues. V lost 2 bases, J lost 1 base, and 12 bases lay in between. The CDR3 DNA follows: TGTGCCAGCTCACCAAAAATAACAGGGAGCAATCAGCCCCAGCATTTT. This encodes CASSPKITGSNQPQHF.

In its sample, this clone was seen many times. The chain combines TRBV29-1 with TRBJ2-7; 7 positions match TRBD1. The CDR3 loop spans 13 amino acids. With V trimmed by 7 bases and J by 7 bases, 13 bases remained unmatched. CDR1 and CDR2 (germline): SQVTM, ANQGSEA. CDR3 sequence reads: CSAWTGGSEEQYF. The CDR3 DNA sequence: TGCAGCGCCTGGACAGGTGGTTCGGAAGAGCAGTACTTC.

This chain links TRBV6-5 with TRBJ1-2, with D possibly TRBD1 on 5 matching bases. V lost 0 bases to trimming and J lost 4 bases, with 15 bases between them. The CDR3 extends over 16 amino acids. Germline lookup yields CDR1 MNHEY and CDR2 SVGAGI. The DNA for the CDR3 is TGTGCCAGCAGTTACTCGATATCCCAGGGAGCCTATGGCTACACCTTC. It codes for CASSYSISQGAYGYTF.

The J gene is TRBJ2-1, the V gene TRBV6-5, with a possible D match to TRBD1 (6 bases). Germline CDR1 is MNHEY and CDR2 is SVGAGI. Trimming took 6 bases from V and 5 from J, leaving 17 bases between them. The CDR3 totals 15 residues. This chain's CDR3 is CASRRNFRGDNEQFF. The CDR3 DNA is TGTGCCAGCAGACGAAACTTCAGGGGAGACAATGAGCAGTTCTTC.

The chain is built from TRBV6-5 and TRBJ2-2; no firm D call. Germline V gene data show CDR1 as MNHEY and CDR2 as SVGAGI. Trimming removed 1 base from V and 4 bases from J, with 7 bases in between. This CDR3 contains 14 residues. The CDR3 DNA reads TGTGCCAGCAGTTACTGGGCGAGCACCGGGGAGCTGTTTTTT. It specifies CASSYWASTGELFF.

The chain couples TRBV14 to TRBJ1-2; D not resolved. The CDR3 spans 13 residues. Trimming took off 4 bases at V and 2 bases at J, with 8 bases between the two ends. CDR1 is SGHDN and CDR2 is FVKESK in the germline V gene. The CDR3, as DNA: TGTGCCAGCAGCCTGGGTCGGAACTATGGCTACACCTTC. It codes for CASSLGRNYGYTF.

The V and J genes are TRBV6-5 and TRBJ1-2; D is unclear. CDR3 size: 12 residues. V shed 8 bases and J shed 3 bases, with 10 bases lying between them. Per the germline V gene, CDR1 is MNHEY and CDR2 is SVGAGI. CDR3 coding DNA: TGTGCCAGCGGAGAGAGCTACTATGGCTACACCTTC. It encodes CASGESYYGYTF.

The gene calls are TRBV5-1 and TRBJ1-2; D remains ambiguous. Trimming removed 4 bases at V and 3 bases at J, with 13 bases between. The CDR3 has 14 residues. CDR1 SGHRS and CDR2 YFSETQ come from the germline V gene. CDR3 bases: TGCGCCAGCAGCCCTGGTGGAGTGGACTATGGCTACACCTTC. Translation gives CASSPGGVDYGYTF.

This clone was counted between two and nine times. The chain couples TRBV19 to TRBJ2-1; 11 positions agree with TRBD1. The CDR3 has 15 residues. Germline V lookup: CDR1 LNHDA, CDR2 SQIVND (reference sequence). The ends lost 4 bases at V and 2 bases at J; junction bases unmatched: 1. The CDR3 region has the DNA TGTGCCAGTAGTAGGGGACAGGGGGCCTACAATGAGCAGTTCTTC. This gives the protein CASSRGQGAYNEQFF.